A selection of T cell receptor beta chains follows, all from one sample in a study of blood T cell repertoires in COVID-19. The table came from immunoSEQ multiplex PCR; TCRdb's copy has only in-frame clones and leaves some out. The table has about 49,000 clones, about 88% seen once; the top ten hold under 6%. Specimen: peripheral blood. The receptors were gathered from a man aged 35 to 55 with active COVID-19. CDR3s include the opening cysteine and the closing phenylalanine or tryptophan. A D gene is named only where the DNA matches it firmly. Rows give clone size only sometimes, using once, few, many, or a class for an expanded clone.

CDR3aa: CASSLTLSSGRPYEQYF
CDR3nt: TGCGCCAGCAGCTTGACCTTGTCCAGCGGGAGGCCCTACGAGCAGTACTTC
abundance: -
d_gene: TRBD2
j_gene: TRBJ2-7
v_gene: TRBV5-1

CDR3aa: CASSEPLTYEQYF
CDR3nt: TGTGCCAGCAGTGAACCCCTTACCTACGAGCAGTACTTC
abundance: -
d_gene: -
j_gene: TRBJ2-7
v_gene: TRBV6-1

CDR3aa: CASSQYRDRNYGYTF
CDR3nt: TGCGCCAGCAGCCAATACCGGGACAGGAACTATGGCTACACCTTC
abundance: -
d_gene: TRBD1
j_gene: TRBJ1-2
v_gene: TRBV4-1

CDR3aa: CASSLVLAGDTDTQYF
CDR3nt: TGTGCCAGCAGCTTAGTGCTAGCGGGGGACACAGATACGCAGTATTTT
abundance: -
d_gene: TRBD2
j_gene: TRBJ2-3
v_gene: TRBV7-9

CDR3aa: CASSLAGVSEQYF
CDR3nt: TGTGCCAGCAGTTTAGCGGGAGTAAGCGAGCAGTACTTC
abundance: -
d_gene: TRBD2
j_gene: TRBJ2-7
v_gene: TRBV5-6

CDR3aa: CASSYSPQRGGYEQYF
CDR3nt: TGTGCCAGCAGTTACTCCCCCCAGCGGGGAGGCTACGAGCAGTACTTC
abundance: -
d_gene: TRBD2
j_gene: TRBJ2-7
v_gene: TRBV6-6

CDR3aa: CASSPRDRGGYGYTF
CDR3nt: TGTGCCAGCAGCCCGAGAGACAGGGGAGGATATGGCTACACCTTC
abundance: once
d_gene: TRBD1
j_gene: TRBJ1-2
v_gene: TRBV3-1/TRBV3-2

CDR3aa: CAWNLFRGTEAFF
CDR3nt: TGTGCCTGGAACCTTTTCAGGGGCACTGAAGCTTTCTTT
abundance: -
d_gene: -
j_gene: TRBJ1-1
v_gene: TRBV30

CDR3aa: CAAGGLLHSSSYNSPLHF
CDR3nt: TGCGCCGCGGGGGGACTCCTTCATTCAAGCTCCTATAATTCACCCCTCCACTTT
abundance: -
d_gene: -
j_gene: TRBJ1-6
v_gene: TRBV10-1

CDR3aa: CASSLSLYRTDTQYF
CDR3nt: TGTGCCAGCAGCTTAAGCCTCTACCGCACAGATACGCAGTATTTT
abundance: -
d_gene: -
j_gene: TRBJ2-3
v_gene: TRBV13

CDR3aa: CASSEWGGEPEKLFF
CDR3nt: TGTGCCAGCAGTGAATGGGGCGGAGAACCTGAAAAACTGTTTTTT
abundance: -
d_gene: -
j_gene: TRBJ1-4
v_gene: TRBV6-1

CDR3aa: CASSKGQEYGYTF
CDR3nt: TGTGCCAGCAGCAAGGGACAGGAGTATGGCTACACCTTC
abundance: -
d_gene: TRBD1
j_gene: TRBJ1-2
v_gene: TRBV5-4

CDR3aa: CSVEQGEMNTEAFF
CDR3nt: TGCAGCGTTGAACAGGGCGAAATGAACACTGAAGCTTTCTTT
abundance: -
d_gene: -
j_gene: TRBJ1-1
v_gene: TRBV29-1

CDR3aa: CAFFRDRGRNNEKLFF
CDR3nt: TGTGCCTTTTTCCGGGACAGGGGGCGGAATAATGAAAAACTGTTTTTT
abundance: -
d_gene: TRBD1
j_gene: TRBJ1-4
v_gene: TRBV30

CDR3aa: CAPRTGLWDQPQHF
CDR3nt: TGCGCCCCTCGAACAGGGTTATGGGATCAGCCCCAGCATTTT
abundance: -
d_gene: -
j_gene: TRBJ1-5
v_gene: TRBV10-2

CDR3aa: CASRNRVIHGYTF
CDR3nt: TGTGCCAGCAGAAACAGGGTTATTCATGGCTACACCTTC
abundance: -
d_gene: -
j_gene: TRBJ1-2
v_gene: TRBV6-6

CDR3aa: CASSPPTGVRETQYF
CDR3nt: TGTGCCAGCTCACCACCGACGGGAGTACGAGAGACCCAGTACTTC
abundance: once
d_gene: -
j_gene: TRBJ2-5
v_gene: TRBV18

CDR3aa: CASSPLGQDYGYTF
CDR3nt: TGTGCCAGCAGCCCCCTGGGACAGGATTATGGCTACACCTTC
abundance: -
d_gene: TRBD1
j_gene: TRBJ1-2
v_gene: TRBV3-1/TRBV3-2

CDR3aa: CASSLGLAGETHNEQFF
CDR3nt: TGTGCCAGCAGCCTTGGACTAGCGGGAGAAACCCACAATGAGCAGTTCTTC
abundance: -
d_gene: TRBD2
j_gene: TRBJ2-1
v_gene: TRBV11-2

CDR3aa: CASSLARVLNTEAFF
CDR3nt: TGTGCCAGCAGCTTAGCGCGGGTCCTGAACACTGAAGCTTTCTTT
abundance: -
d_gene: -
j_gene: TRBJ1-1
v_gene: TRBV7-8

CDR3aa: CASKELAGGTYEQYF
CDR3nt: TGTGCCAGCAAGGAACTAGCGGGAGGAACCTACGAGCAGTACTTC
abundance: -
d_gene: TRBD2
j_gene: TRBJ2-7
v_gene: TRBV27

CDR3aa: CASSVSGQGEGYTF
CDR3nt: TGTGCCAGCAGCGTCTCTGGACAGGGGGAAGGCTACACCTTC
abundance: -
d_gene: TRBD1
j_gene: TRBJ1-2
v_gene: TRBV9

CDR3aa: CASSLATSAIYTGELFF
CDR3nt: TGCGCCAGCAGCTTGGCCACTAGCGCGATCTACACCGGGGAGCTGTTTTTT
abundance: -
d_gene: TRBD2
j_gene: TRBJ2-2
v_gene: TRBV5-1

CDR3aa: CASSEGSTSGQETQYF
CDR3nt: TGCGCCAGCAGTGAAGGGTCAACTAGCGGACAAGAGACCCAGTACTTC
abundance: -
d_gene: TRBD2
j_gene: TRBJ2-5
v_gene: TRBV10-1

CDR3aa: CASSEALGGEQFF
CDR3nt: TGTGCCAGCAGTGAAGCGCTCGGCGGTGAGCAGTTCTTC
abundance: -
d_gene: -
j_gene: TRBJ2-1
v_gene: TRBV2

CDR3aa: CASSPDRGTYGYTF
CDR3nt: TGTGCCAGCAGCCCGGACAGGGGGACCTATGGCTACACCTTC
abundance: -
d_gene: TRBD1
j_gene: TRBJ1-2
v_gene: TRBV11-2

CDR3aa: CASSAYHLAFSTDTQYF
CDR3nt: TGTGCCAGCAGTGCATACCATCTAGCGTTTAGCACAGATACGCAGTATTTT
abundance: -
d_gene: -
j_gene: TRBJ2-3
v_gene: TRBV28

CDR3aa: CASSAPGLAGGGNEQFF
CDR3nt: TGTGCCAGCAGCGCCCCGGGACTAGCGGGAGGAGGGAATGAGCAGTTCTTC
abundance: -
d_gene: TRBD2
j_gene: TRBJ2-1
v_gene: TRBV7-6

CDR3aa: CASSIRTSGRYTQYF
CDR3nt: TGTGCCAGTAGTATAAGGACTAGCGGGAGATATACGCAGTATTTT
abundance: -
d_gene: TRBD2
j_gene: TRBJ2-3
v_gene: TRBV19

CDR3aa: CASSLPGSSLYGYTF
CDR3nt: TGTGCCAGCAGTCTACCCGGGTCTTCCCTTTATGGCTACACCTTC
abundance: once
d_gene: -
j_gene: TRBJ1-2
v_gene: TRBV27

CDR3aa: CASSGTGSDTQYF
CDR3nt: TGTGCCAGCAGCGGGACAGGCTCGGATACGCAGTATTTT
abundance: -
d_gene: TRBD1
j_gene: TRBJ2-3
v_gene: TRBV5-6

CDR3aa: CASSPGLWRGYSNQPQHF
CDR3nt: TGTGCCAGTAGTCCGGGCCTTTGGAGGGGATATAGCAATCAGCCCCAGCATTTT
abundance: -
d_gene: -
j_gene: TRBJ1-5
v_gene: TRBV19

CDR3aa: CASSFFGWDTQYF
CDR3nt: TGTGCCAGCAGCTTTTTCGGGTGGGATACGCAGTATTTT
abundance: once
d_gene: -
j_gene: TRBJ2-3
v_gene: TRBV7-9

CDR3aa: CASTLGLPPSGQPQHF
CDR3nt: TGTGCCAGTACCCTGGGACTCCCCCCTTCGGGCCAGCCCCAGCATTTT
abundance: -
d_gene: -
j_gene: TRBJ1-5
v_gene: TRBV19

CDR3aa: CASSLNRYHDEQYF
CDR3nt: TGTGCCAGCAGCTTAAACAGGTATCACGACGAGCAGTACTTC
abundance: -
d_gene: -
j_gene: TRBJ2-7
v_gene: TRBV7-9

CDR3aa: CASSKLPGGQGSSYEQYF
CDR3nt: TGTGCCAGCAGCAAATTACCCGGGGGACAGGGATCCTCCTACGAGCAGTACTTC
abundance: -
d_gene: -
j_gene: TRBJ2-7
v_gene: TRBV21-1

CDR3aa: CASSLAVGEGVNYGYTF
CDR3nt: TGTGCCAGCAGTTTGGCCGTTGGGGAGGGGGTAAACTATGGCTACACCTTC
abundance: -
d_gene: -
j_gene: TRBJ1-2
v_gene: TRBV28

CDR3aa: CASSVGGRGQGIAGYTF
CDR3nt: TGTGCCAGCAGCGTAGGAGGGAGGGGTCAGGGAATCGCGGGCTACACCTTC
abundance: -
d_gene: -
j_gene: TRBJ1-2
v_gene: TRBV9

CDR3aa: CASSTSTGKGTEAFF
CDR3nt: TGTGCCAGCAGCACCTCGACAGGGAAGGGAACTGAAGCTTTCTTT
abundance: -
d_gene: TRBD1
j_gene: TRBJ1-1
v_gene: TRBV5-4

CDR3aa: CAQRGGTDTEAFF
CDR3nt: TGTGCCCAGAGAGGGGGCACCGACACTGAAGCTTTCTTT
abundance: -
d_gene: TRBD1
j_gene: TRBJ1-1
v_gene: TRBV30

CDR3aa: CASSQNPEVSEQFF
CDR3nt: TGTGCCAGCAGTCAGAACCCAGAGGTTAGTGAGCAGTTCTTC
abundance: -
d_gene: -
j_gene: TRBJ2-1
v_gene: TRBV6-5

CDR3aa: CASSLVLAGYEQYF
CDR3nt: TGTGCCAGCAGCTTAGTACTAGCGGGCTACGAGCAGTACTTC
abundance: -
d_gene: TRBD2
j_gene: TRBJ2-7
v_gene: TRBV7-2

CDR3aa: CASSLSTGAGTGELFF
CDR3nt: TGCGCCAGCAGCTTGAGCACAGGGGCAGGCACCGGGGAGCTGTTTTTT
abundance: many
d_gene: TRBD1
j_gene: TRBJ2-2
v_gene: TRBV5-1

CDR3aa: CASSLGGSENEQYF
CDR3nt: TGCGCCAGCAGCTTGGGAGGGAGTGAAAACGAGCAGTACTTC
abundance: -
d_gene: -
j_gene: TRBJ2-7
v_gene: TRBV5-1

CDR3aa: CASSSLSRNSYNEQFF
CDR3nt: TGTGCCAGCAGCTCCCTTAGCCGGAACTCCTACAATGAGCAGTTCTTC
abundance: few
d_gene: -
j_gene: TRBJ2-1
v_gene: TRBV7-8

CDR3aa: CASTGTGGFVSGANVLTF
CDR3nt: TGTGCCTCCACCGGGACAGGGGGCTTCGTTTCGGGGGCCAACGTCCTGACTTTC
abundance: -
d_gene: TRBD1
j_gene: TRBJ2-6
v_gene: TRBV5-4

CDR3aa: CASSLGKNSPLHF
CDR3nt: TGTGCCAGCAGCCTAGGAAAGAATTCACCCCTCCACTTT
abundance: -
d_gene: -
j_gene: TRBJ1-6
v_gene: TRBV7-3

CDR3aa: CASSFEGGLYNEQFF
CDR3nt: TGTGCCAGCAGCTTTGAGGGTGGGCTCTACAATGAGCAGTTCTTC
abundance: -
d_gene: -
j_gene: TRBJ2-1
v_gene: TRBV5-6

CDR3aa: CASKAPGGTEAFF
CDR3nt: TGTGCCAGTAAGGCCCCGGGAGGAACTGAAGCTTTCTTT
abundance: -
d_gene: -
j_gene: TRBJ1-1
v_gene: TRBV19